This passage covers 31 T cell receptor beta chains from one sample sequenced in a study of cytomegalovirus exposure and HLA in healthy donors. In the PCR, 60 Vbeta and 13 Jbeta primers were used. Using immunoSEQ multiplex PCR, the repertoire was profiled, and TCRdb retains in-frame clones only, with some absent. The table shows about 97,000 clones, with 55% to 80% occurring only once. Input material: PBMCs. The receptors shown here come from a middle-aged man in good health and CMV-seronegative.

CDR3 amino acids: CASSDGVTYEQYF. CDR3 coding DNA: TGCGCCAGCAGCGACGGGGTAACCTACGAGCAGTACTTC. The V and J genes are TRBV5-1 and TRBJ2-7, with D tentatively TRBD2 (5 bases). The CDR3 consists of 13 residues. Germline values: CDR1 SGHRS, CDR2 YFSETQ. V was clipped by 4 bases and J by 2 bases, with 10 bases between them.

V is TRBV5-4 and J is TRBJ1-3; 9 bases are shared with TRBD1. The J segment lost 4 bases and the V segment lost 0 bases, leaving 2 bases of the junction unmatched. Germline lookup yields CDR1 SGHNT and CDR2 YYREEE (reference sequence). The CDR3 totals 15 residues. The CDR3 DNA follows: TGTGCCAGCAGCTTGGACAGGGGGCTCGGAAACACCATATATTTT. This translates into CASSLDRGLGNTIYF.

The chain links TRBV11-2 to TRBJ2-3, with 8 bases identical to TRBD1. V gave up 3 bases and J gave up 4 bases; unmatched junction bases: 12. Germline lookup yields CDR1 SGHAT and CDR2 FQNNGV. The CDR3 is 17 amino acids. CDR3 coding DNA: TGTGCCAGCAGCTTCAAGACAGGGGCTTCCCGGGCAGATACGCAGTATTTT. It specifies CASSFKTGASRADTQYF.

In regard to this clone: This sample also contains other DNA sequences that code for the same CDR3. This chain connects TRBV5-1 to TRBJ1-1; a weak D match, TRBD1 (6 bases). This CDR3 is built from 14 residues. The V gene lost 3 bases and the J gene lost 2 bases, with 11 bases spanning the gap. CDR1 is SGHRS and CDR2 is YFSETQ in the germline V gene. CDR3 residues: CASSSDRPNTEAFF. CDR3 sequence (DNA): TGCGCCAGCAGCTCAGACAGGCCTAACACTGAAGCTTTCTTT. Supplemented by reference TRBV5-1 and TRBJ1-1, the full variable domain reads KAGVTQTPRYLIKTRGQQVTLSCSPISGHRSVSWYQQTPGQGLQFLFEYFSETQRNKGNFPGRFSGRQFSNSRSEMNVSTLELGDSALYLCASSSDRPNTEAFFGQGTRLTVV.

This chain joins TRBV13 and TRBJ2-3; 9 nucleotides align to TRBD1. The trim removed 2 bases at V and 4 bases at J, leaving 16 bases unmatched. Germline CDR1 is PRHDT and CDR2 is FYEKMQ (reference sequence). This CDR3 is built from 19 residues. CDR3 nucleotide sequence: TGTGCCAGCAGCTTAACCCGCAGGACAGGGGAGGTGATCGCAGATACGCAGTATTTT. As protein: CASSLTRRTGEVIADTQYF.

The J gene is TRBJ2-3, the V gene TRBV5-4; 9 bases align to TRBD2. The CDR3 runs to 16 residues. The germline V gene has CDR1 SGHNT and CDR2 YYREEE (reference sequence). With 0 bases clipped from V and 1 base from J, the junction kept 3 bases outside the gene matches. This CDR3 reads CASSLVLAGGTDTQYF. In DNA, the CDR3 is TGTGCCAGCAGCTTGGTGTTAGCGGGGGGCACAGATACGCAGTATTTT.

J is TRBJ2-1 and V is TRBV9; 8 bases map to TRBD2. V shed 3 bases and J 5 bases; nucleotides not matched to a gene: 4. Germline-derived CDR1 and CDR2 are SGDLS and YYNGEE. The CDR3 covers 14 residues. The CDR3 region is CASSGLAGDNEQFF. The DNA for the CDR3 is TGTGCCAGCAGCGGGCTAGCGGGTGACAATGAGCAGTTCTTC.

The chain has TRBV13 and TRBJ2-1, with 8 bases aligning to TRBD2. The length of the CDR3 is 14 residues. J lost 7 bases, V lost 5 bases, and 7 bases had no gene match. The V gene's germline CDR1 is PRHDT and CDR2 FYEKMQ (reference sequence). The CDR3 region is CASSVRTSSNEQFF. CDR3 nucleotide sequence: TGTGCCAGCAGCGTCCGGACTAGCTCGAATGAGCAGTTCTTC.

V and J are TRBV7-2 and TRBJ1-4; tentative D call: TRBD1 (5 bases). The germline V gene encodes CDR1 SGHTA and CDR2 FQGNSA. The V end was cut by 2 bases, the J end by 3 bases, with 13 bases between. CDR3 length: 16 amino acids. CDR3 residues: CASSLIGGGANEKLFF. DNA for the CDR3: TGTGCCAGCAGCTTAATCGGGGGGGGAGCTAATGAAAAACTGTTTTTT.

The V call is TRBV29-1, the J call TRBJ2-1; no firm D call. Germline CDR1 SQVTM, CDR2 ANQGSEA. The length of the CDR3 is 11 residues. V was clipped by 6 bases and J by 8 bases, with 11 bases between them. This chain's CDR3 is CSVLDTDEQFF. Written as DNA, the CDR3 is TGCAGCGTGTTAGACACCGATGAGCAGTTCTTC.

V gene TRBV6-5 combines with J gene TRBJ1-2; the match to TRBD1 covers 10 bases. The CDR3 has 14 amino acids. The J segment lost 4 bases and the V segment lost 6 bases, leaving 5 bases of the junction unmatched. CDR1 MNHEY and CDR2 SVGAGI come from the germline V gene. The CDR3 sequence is CASRGQGVGYGYTF. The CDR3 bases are TGTGCCAGCAGAGGACAGGGGGTGGGCTATGGCTACACCTTC.

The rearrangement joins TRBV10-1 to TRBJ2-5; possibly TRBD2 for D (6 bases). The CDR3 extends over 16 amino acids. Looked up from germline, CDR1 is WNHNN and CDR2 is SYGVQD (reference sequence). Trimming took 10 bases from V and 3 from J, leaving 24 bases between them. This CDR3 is CANYRDRLVDEETQYF. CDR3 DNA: TGCGCCAACTACCGGGATCGACTAGTCGATGAAGAGACCCAGTACTTC.

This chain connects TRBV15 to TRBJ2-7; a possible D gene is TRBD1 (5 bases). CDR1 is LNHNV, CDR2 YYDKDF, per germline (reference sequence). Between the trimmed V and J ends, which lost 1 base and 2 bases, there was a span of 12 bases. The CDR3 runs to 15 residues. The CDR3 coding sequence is TGTGCCACCAGCAGAGTGGTGGCAGGGACCTACGAGCAGTACTTC. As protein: CATSRVVAGTYEQYF.

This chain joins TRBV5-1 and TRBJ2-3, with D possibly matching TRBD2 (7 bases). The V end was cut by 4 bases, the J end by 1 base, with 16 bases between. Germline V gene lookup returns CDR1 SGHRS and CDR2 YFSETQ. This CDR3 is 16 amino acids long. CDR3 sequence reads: CASSPRPGGRTDTQYF. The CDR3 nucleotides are TGCGCCAGCAGCCCCCGACCCGGGGGGCGCACAGATACGCAGTATTTT.

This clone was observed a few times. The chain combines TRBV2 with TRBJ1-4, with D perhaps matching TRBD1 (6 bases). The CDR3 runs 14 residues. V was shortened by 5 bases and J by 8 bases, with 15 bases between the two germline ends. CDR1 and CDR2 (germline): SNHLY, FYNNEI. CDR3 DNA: TGTGCCAGCAGTCCCGGGACAACTTACGAAAAACTGTTTTTT. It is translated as CASSPGTTYEKLFF.

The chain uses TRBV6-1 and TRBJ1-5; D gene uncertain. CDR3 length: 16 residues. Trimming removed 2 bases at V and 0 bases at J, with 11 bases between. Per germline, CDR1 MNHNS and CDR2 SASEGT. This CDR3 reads CASSERGSHSNQPQHF. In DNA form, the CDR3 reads TGTGCCAGCAGTGAAAGAGGCTCTCATAGCAATCAGCCCCAGCATTTT.

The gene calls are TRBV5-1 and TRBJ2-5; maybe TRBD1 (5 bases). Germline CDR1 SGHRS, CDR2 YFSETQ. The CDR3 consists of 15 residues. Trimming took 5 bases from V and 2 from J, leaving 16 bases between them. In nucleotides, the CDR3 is TGCGCCAGCAGGGATCAAGGGGTTCCTCAAGAGACCCAGTACTTC. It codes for CASRDQGVPQETQYF.

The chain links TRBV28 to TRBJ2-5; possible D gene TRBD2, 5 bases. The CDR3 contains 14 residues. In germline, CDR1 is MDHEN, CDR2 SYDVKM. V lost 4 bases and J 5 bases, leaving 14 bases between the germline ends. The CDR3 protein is CASSSLGLGETQYF. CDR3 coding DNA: TGTGCCAGCAGTTCACTAGGTCTGGGGGAGACCCAGTACTTC.

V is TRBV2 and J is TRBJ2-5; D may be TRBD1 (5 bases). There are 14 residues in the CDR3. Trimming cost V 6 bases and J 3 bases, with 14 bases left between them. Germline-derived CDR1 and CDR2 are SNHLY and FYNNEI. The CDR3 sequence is CASRNPTREETQYF. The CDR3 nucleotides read TGTGCCAGCAGGAATCCAACCAGGGAAGAGACCCAGTACTTC.

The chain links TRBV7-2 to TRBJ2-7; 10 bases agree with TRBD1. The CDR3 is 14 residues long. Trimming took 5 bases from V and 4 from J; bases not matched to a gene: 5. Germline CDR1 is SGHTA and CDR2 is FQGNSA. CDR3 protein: CASSETGGGYEQYF. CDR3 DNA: TGTGCCAGCAGCGAGACAGGGGGCGGGTACGAGCAGTACTTC.

The CDR3 coding sequence is TGTGCCAGCAGCGCGAAAACAGGGCGCGCTAACTATGGCTACACCTTC. This sequence encodes CASSAKTGRANYGYTF. V usage is TRBV7-2 and J usage is TRBJ1-2, with a possible D match to TRBD1 (6 bases). The CDR3 runs to 16 residues. Germline CDR1 SGHTA, CDR2 FQGNSA. V shed 5 bases and J shed 0 bases, with 16 bases lying between them.

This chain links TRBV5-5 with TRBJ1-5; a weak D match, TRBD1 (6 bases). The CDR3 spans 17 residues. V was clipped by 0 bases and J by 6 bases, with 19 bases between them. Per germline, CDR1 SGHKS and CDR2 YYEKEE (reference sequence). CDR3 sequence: CASSLGPDRISSQPQHF. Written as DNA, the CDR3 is TGTGCCAGCAGCTTGGGGCCTGACAGGATTTCTAGTCAGCCCCAGCATTTT.

The CDR3 reads CASSYVPGQGSGELFF. CDR3 sequence (DNA): TGTGCCAGCAGCTACGTCCCGGGACAGGGGTCCGGGGAGCTGTTTTTT. This chain joins TRBV7-8 and TRBJ2-2; TRBD1 agrees at 10 bases. Germline V gene lookup returns CDR1 SGHVS and CDR2 FQNEAQ. The CDR3 runs to 16 residues. After removal of 4 bases from V and 6 bases from J, the junction contained 8 bases not matched to a gene.

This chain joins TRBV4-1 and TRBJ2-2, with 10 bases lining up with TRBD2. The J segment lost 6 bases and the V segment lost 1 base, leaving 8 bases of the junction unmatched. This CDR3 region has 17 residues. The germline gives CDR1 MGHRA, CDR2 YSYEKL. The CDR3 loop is CASSQGKAGGRAGELFF. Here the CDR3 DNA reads TGCGCCAGCAGCCAAGGAAAAGCGGGGGGGCGTGCCGGGGAGCTGTTTTTT.

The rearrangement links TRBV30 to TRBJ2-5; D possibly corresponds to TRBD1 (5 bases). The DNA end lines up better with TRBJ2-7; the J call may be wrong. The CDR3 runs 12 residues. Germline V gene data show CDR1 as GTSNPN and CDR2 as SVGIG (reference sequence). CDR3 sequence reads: CAWSQGFYEQYF. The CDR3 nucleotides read TGTGCCTGGAGTCAGGGATTCTACGAGCAGTACTTC.

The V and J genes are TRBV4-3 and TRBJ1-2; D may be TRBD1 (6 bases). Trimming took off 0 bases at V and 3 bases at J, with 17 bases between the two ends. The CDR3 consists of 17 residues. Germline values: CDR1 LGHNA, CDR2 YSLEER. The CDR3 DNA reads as TGCGCCAGCAGCCAAGATGGGGAACAGGGATCTTACTATGGCTACACCTTC. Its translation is CASSQDGEQGSYYGYTF.

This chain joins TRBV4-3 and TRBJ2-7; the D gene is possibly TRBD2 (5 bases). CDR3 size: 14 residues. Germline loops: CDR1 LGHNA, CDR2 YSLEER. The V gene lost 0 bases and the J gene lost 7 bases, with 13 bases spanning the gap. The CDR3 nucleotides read TGCGCCAGCAGCCAAGATCTCCGGACGGGGGAGCAGTACTTC. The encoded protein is CASSQDLRTGEQYF.

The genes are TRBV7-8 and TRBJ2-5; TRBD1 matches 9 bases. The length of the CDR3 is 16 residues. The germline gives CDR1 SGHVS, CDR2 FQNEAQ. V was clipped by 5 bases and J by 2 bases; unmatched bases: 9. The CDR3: CASSHNRDRVQETQYF. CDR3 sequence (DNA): TGTGCCAGCAGCCACAACCGGGACAGGGTTCAAGAGACCCAGTACTTC.

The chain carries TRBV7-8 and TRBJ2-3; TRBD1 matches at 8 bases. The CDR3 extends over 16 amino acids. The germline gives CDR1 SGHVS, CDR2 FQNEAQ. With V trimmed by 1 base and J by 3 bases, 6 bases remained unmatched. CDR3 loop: CASSLVGQGETDTQYF. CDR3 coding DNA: TGTGCCAGCAGCTTAGTAGGACAGGGAGAGACAGATACGCAGTATTTT.

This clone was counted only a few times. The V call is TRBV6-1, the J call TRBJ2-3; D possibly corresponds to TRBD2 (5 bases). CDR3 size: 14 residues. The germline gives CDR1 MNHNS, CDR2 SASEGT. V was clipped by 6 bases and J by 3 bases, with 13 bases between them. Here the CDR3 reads CASSYQRRTDTQYF. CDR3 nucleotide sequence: TGTGCCAGCAGCTATCAGAGGAGGACAGATACGCAGTATTTT.

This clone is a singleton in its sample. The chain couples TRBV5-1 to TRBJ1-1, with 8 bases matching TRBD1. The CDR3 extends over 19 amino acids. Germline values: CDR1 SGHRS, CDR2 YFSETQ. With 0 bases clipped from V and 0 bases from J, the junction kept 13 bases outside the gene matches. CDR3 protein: CASSLVRFQGARVNTEAFF. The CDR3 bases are TGCGCCAGCAGCTTGGTTAGGTTTCAGGGGGCGCGGGTGAACACTGAAGCTTTCTTT.